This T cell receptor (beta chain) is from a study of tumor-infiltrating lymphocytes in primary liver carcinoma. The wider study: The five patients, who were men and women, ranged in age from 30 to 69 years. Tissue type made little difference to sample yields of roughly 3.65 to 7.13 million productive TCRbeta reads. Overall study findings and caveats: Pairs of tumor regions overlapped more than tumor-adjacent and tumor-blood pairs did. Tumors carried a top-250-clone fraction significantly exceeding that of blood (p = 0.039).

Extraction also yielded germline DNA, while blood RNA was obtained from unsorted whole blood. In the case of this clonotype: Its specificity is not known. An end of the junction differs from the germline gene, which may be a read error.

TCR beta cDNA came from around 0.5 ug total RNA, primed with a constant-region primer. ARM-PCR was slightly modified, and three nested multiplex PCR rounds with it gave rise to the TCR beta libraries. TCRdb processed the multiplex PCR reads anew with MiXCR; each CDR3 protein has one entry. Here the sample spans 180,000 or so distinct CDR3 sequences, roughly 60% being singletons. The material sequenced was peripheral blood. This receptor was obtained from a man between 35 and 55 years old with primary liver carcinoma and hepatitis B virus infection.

The CDR3 reads CANSLAFLARMETQYF. In DNA form, the CDR3 reads TGTGCCAACAGCTTAGCGTTTCTAGCGCGAATGGAGACCCAGTACTTC. The chain recombines TRBV11-2 with TRBJ2-5, with D perhaps matching TRBD2 (6 bases). The CDR3 spans 16 residues. Germline V gene lookup returns CDR1 SGHAT and CDR2 FQNNGV.